Sequencing of this TCR beta chain was carried out in a study of OX40 agonist ivuxolimab in advanced cancers. Study-level background: Ivuxolimab, an agonist antibody against OX40 (CD134), was given to patients. The mean age was around 56 years, ranging from 23 to 79, with over 70% of participants male.

Points on this clone: What it binds is not known.

V was shortened by 6 bases and J by 4 bases, with 12 bases between the two germline ends. The CDR3 spans 13 residues. The V gene's germline CDR1 is LNHDA and CDR2 SQIVND (reference sequence). Repertoires were generated with immunoSEQ multiplex PCR, while TCRdb's copy carries only in-frame clones and drops some. Here the sample spans around 19,000 clones, around 79% being singletons. Study findings and constraints: There were, on average, more expanded clones in CD8+ T cells than in CD4+. Also showing low normalized T-cell clonal expansion were some of the nonresponders.

The specimen was CD4+ or CD8+ T cells sorted from blood, collected in a trial of the OX40 agonist ivuxolimab. V usage is TRBV19 and J usage is TRBJ1-1; a weak D match, TRBD1 (6 bases). This sequence was found in an adult with an advanced solid tumor such as melanoma, head and neck, liver or kidney cancer. CDR3 DNA sequence: TGTGCCAGTAGCCAGGGGCTTCTCACTGAAGCTTTCTTT. Translation: CASSQGLLTEAFF.